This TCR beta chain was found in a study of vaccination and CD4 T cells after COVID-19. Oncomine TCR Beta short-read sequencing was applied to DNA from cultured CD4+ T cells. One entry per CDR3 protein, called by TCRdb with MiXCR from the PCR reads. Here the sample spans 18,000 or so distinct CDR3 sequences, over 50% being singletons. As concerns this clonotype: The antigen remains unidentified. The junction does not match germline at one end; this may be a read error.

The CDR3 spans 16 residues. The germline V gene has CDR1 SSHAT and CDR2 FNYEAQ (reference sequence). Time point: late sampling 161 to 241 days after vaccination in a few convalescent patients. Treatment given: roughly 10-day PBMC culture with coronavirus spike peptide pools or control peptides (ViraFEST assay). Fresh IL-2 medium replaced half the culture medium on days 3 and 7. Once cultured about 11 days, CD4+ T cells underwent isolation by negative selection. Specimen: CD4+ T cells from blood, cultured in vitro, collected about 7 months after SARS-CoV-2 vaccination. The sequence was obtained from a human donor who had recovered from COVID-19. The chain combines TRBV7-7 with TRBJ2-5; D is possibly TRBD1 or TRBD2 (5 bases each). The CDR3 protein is CASSPRAGRPGETQYF. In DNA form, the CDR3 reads TGTGCTAGCAGCCCTCGGGCAGGGAGACCAGGAGAGACCCAGTACTTC.